Each of the 10 T cell receptor beta chains below was sequenced from the same sample in a study of blood T cell repertoires in COVID-19. TCRdb keeps only in-frame clones here, not all; method: immunoSEQ multiplex PCR. Seen here are some 250,000 clones, about 86% observed once, and the top ten hold less than 4%. Material for sequencing was peripheral blood. The origin of the receptors is a woman younger than 45 who had recovered from COVID-19.

J is TRBJ1-4 and V is TRBV5-4; D gene ambiguous. Between the trimmed V and J ends, which lost 0 bases and 4 bases, there was a span of 10 bases. The CDR3 has 15 residues. Germline-derived CDR1 and CDR2 are SGHNT and YYREEE (reference sequence). The CDR3 DNA reads TGTGCCAGCAGCTTGGCCGGCGGTATTAATGAAAAACTGTTTTTT. The encoded protein is CASSLAGGINEKLFF. Together with reference TRBV5-4 and TRBJ1-4, the CDR3 gives the full variable domain: ETGVTQSPTHLIKTRGQQVTLRCSSQSGHNTVSWYQQALGQGPQFIFQYYREEENGRGNFPPRFSGLQFPNYSSELNVNALELDDSALYLCASSLAGGINEKLFFGSGTQLSVL.

Worth noting for this clone: The junction shows a germline mismatch at one end, possibly a read error. The rearrangement links TRBV7-2 to TRBJ2-2, with D perhaps TRBD2 (5 bases). The germline CDR1 and CDR2 sequences are SGHTA and FQGNSA. The CDR3 has 15 residues. Written as DNA, the CDR3 is TGTGCCAGCAGCTATACGGAGGCGAAGACCGGGGAGCTGTTTTTT. Protein: CASSYTEAKTGELFF.

This chain uses TRBV6-4 with TRBJ1-2, with a tentative D call TRBD1 (5 bases). V lost 0 bases and J lost 8, with 19 bases in between. CDR3 length: 16 residues. Germline V CDR1 and CDR2: MRHNA, SNTAGT. CDR3 coding DNA: TGTGCCAGCAGTGACTCGGGCCCTGGCAGGGTTCGGGGCTACACCTTC. It yields the protein CASSDSGPGRVRGYTF.

The rearrangement joins TRBV12-1 to TRBJ2-2; the table's TRBD2 call for D was not verified on the DNA. TRBV12-1 has pseudogene status. The CDR3 extends over 14 amino acids. Here the CDR3 reads CAPKRAIGVGELFF. CDR3 nucleotides: TGTGCCCCCAAGAGGGCTATCGGCGTCGGGGAGCTGTTTTTT.

The chain employs TRBV19 and TRBJ2-1; 9 bases are shared with TRBD2. CDR1 and CDR2 from the germline V gene are LNHDA and SQIVND (reference sequence). This CDR3 has 16 amino acids. After removal of 2 bases from V and 0 bases from J, the junction contained 2 bases not matched to a gene. CDR3 in amino acids: CASSIPAGGSYNEQFF. The CDR3 DNA is TGTGCCAGTAGTATACCAGCGGGGGGCTCCTACAATGAGCAGTTCTTC.

This clone was picked up one time. V gene TRBV4-1 combines with J gene TRBJ2-3; TRBD2 might be the D (7 bases). The CDR3 is 15 amino acids. The germline V and J ends were trimmed by 2 bases and 4 bases, with 13 bases remaining between them. The germline V gene has CDR1 MGHRA and CDR2 YSYEKL. The CDR3 reads CASSQNEGGADTQYF. The CDR3 DNA reads as TGCGCCAGCAGCCAAAATGAGGGGGGGGCAGATACGCAGTATTTT.

The CDR3 sequence: CAAGQGVKSAPETQYF. The CDR3 nucleotides read TGTGCCGCAGGACAGGGGGTAAAATCTGCGCCGGAGACCCAGTACTTC. The V call is TRBV7-9, the J call TRBJ2-5; 10 bases line up with TRBD1. Germline V gives CDR1 SEHNR, CDR2 FQNEAQ (reference sequence). The CDR3 is 16 residues long. Trimming at V came to 11 bases and at J to 5 bases, leaving 17 bases not matched to a gene.

The chain couples TRBV14 to TRBJ1-1, with TRBD1 identical over 7 bases. The germline gives CDR1 SGHDN, CDR2 FVKESK. The J segment lost 3 bases and the V segment lost 4 bases, leaving 8 bases of the junction unmatched. The CDR3 is 15 residues long. This CDR3 reads CASSLWDRDYTEAFF. Written as DNA, the CDR3 is TGTGCCAGCAGCCTCTGGGACAGAGATTACACTGAAGCTTTCTTT.

This rearrangement joins TRBV7-9 to TRBJ2-7; maybe TRBD1 (6 bases). V lost 5 bases and J lost 5, with 13 bases in between. Per germline, CDR1 SEHNR and CDR2 FQNEAQ (reference sequence). The CDR3 spans 13 residues. The CDR3 loop reads CASSRSGGDEQYF. CDR3 nucleotides: TGTGCCAGCAGCCGTAGTGGGGGCGACGAGCAGTACTTC.

The chain joins TRBV18 to TRBJ2-5, with D tentatively TRBD1 (6 bases). The CDR3 totals 14 residues. Between the trimmed V and J ends, which lost 3 bases and 7 bases, there was a span of 15 bases. CDR1 and CDR2 (germline): KGHSH, LQKENI. CDR3 protein: CASSPVPGEMTQYF. CDR3 in DNA: TGTGCCAGCTCACCTGTCCCAGGGGAAATGACCCAGTACTTC.